A selection of T cell receptor beta chains follows, all from one sample in a study of OX40 agonist ivuxolimab in advanced cancers. Some clones are missing from TCRdb's copy, which holds only in-frame ones; the method was immunoSEQ multiplex PCR. The sample carries approximately 52,000 clones, 84% recorded once. Sequenced material: CD4+ or CD8+ T cells sorted from blood, taken in a trial of the OX40 agonist ivuxolimab. These TCRs come from an adult with an advanced solid tumor such as melanoma, head and neck, liver or kidney cancer. Both conserved end residues are part of each CDR3. D genes are given only for firm matches. Part of the rows lack a size; the others show once, few, many or a class for expanded clones.

V	size	length	D	J	DNA	CDR3
TRBV4-3	-	15	TRBD2	TRBJ2-1	TGCGCCAGCAGCCAAGGACTAGCGGGGGGGAGGGAGCAGTTCTTC	CASSQGLAGGREQFF
TRBV6-6	-	14	-	TRBJ1-5	TGTGCCAGCAGTTATGAGGACAGAAATCAGCCCCAGCATTTT	CASSYEDRNQPQHF
TRBV19	-	14	-	TRBJ2-3	TGTGCCAGTAGTCCTACAGCTAGCACAGATACGCAGTATTTT	CASSPTASTDTQYF
TRBV28	-	15	-	TRBJ2-5	TGTGCCAGCAGTTTGCCGGGTATCTCCAGAGAGACCCAGTACTTC	CASSLPGISRETQYF
TRBV28	-	13	-	TRBJ2-1	TGTGCCAGCAGTTTGAGATTAGACAATGAGCAGTTCTTC	CASSLRLDNEQFF
TRBV2	medium-sized	11	-	TRBJ2-7	TGTGTCGTGAACCGGGACTACGAGCAGTACTTC	CVVNRDYEQYF
TRBV19	-	13	-	TRBJ2-2	TGTGCCATCTCTGCGGGGAACACCGGGGAGCTGTTTTTT	CAISAGNTGELFF
TRBV4-1	once	17	TRBD1	TRBJ1-2	TGCGCCAGCAGCCAAGGACTCGGGACAGGGAGGCGGTATGGCTACACCTTC	CASSQGLGTGRRYGYTF
TRBV7-2	few	14	-	TRBJ2-7	TGTGCCAGCAGCTTGGCGGGACAGACCTACGAGCAGTACTTC	CASSLAGQTYEQYF
TRBV19	few	14	TRBD1	TRBJ1-5	TGTGCCAGTACCCCACAGGGGAATAATCAGCCCCAGCATTTT	CASTPQGNNQPQHF
TRBV19	-	15	TRBD1	TRBJ2-2	TGTGCCAGTAGTATTCGGACAGGGGTCACCGGGGAGCTGTTTTTT	CASSIRTGVTGELFF
TRBV7-2	-	13	TRBD1	TRBJ1-1	TGTGCCAGCAGTCTGACAGGGAAGACTGAAGCTTTCTTT	CASSLTGKTEAFF
TRBV11-1	-	16	-	TRBJ2-1	TGTGCCAGCAGCTTATCCGTCCAAACCTCCTACAATGAGCAGTTCTTC	CASSLSVQTSYNEQFF
TRBV11-2	-	15	-	TRBJ1-1	TGTGCCAGCAGCCACAGACAGAGTATGAACACTGAAGCTTTCTTT	CASSHRQSMNTEAFF
TRBV19	-	17	TRBD1	TRBJ2-1	TGTGCCAGTAGGTTCCGGGCTTTCGGGACAGGGGGCAATGAGCAGTTCTTC	CASRFRAFGTGGNEQFF
TRBV28	-	13	-	TRBJ2-7	TGTGCCAGCAGTTTGAAAGGTTCCTACGAGCAGTACTTC	CASSLKGSYEQYF
TRBV1	-	17	-	TRBJ2-7	TGCACCAGCAGCCAACCGCAAAGGGAGGGAGGGGCTTACGAGCAGTACTTC	CTSSQPQREGGAYEQYF
TRBV30	-	12	-	TRBJ2-5	TGTGCCTGGAACTCGGGCTCTCTGACCCAGTACTTC	CAWNSGSLTQYF
TRBV2	-	20	TRBD1	TRBJ2-2	TGTGCCAGCAGTGATTCCTCCCATGGGACAGGGGACCTTAACACCGGGGAGCTGTTTTTT	CASSDSSHGTGDLNTGELFF
TRBV9	-	16	-	TRBJ1-4	TGTGCCAGCAGCGTAGGACAGGCTGCAACTAATGAAAAACTGTTTTTT	CASSVGQAATNEKLFF
TRBV5-1	-	17	TRBD2	TRBJ2-7	TGCGCCAGCAGCTTGGCGGTTGCGGGGGGCCGTACCTACGAGCAGTACTTC	CASSLAVAGGRTYEQYF
TRBV7-3	-	15	-	TRBJ2-5	TGTGCCAGCAGCTTAACGGGGGACTCCCGCTGGCCCCAGTACTTC	CASSLTGDSRWPQYF
TRBV4-3	-	13	TRBD2	TRBJ2-1	TGCGCCAGCAGCCAAGAACCGGGGGGTGAGCAGTTCTTC	CASSQEPGGEQFF
TRBV29-1	-	14	-	TRBJ2-3	TGCAGCGTAGGGGGGGCACTCCACACAGATACGCAGTATTTT	CSVGGALHTDTQYF